The 27 T cell receptor beta chains presented below share a single source sample, sequenced in a study of T cell responses to AZD1222 COVID-19 vaccine (dated by TCRdb to the early 2020s). The time point label of this sample denotes: baseline before first vaccination. What the treatment or condition label conveys for this sample: meningococcal conjugate vaccine given as trial control. To prepare the library, the immunoSEQ multiplex PCR assay was applied. TCRdb's version of the immuneACCESS table is confined to in-frame rearrangements and falls short of the full clone set. An unresolved V gene accounts for under half of the shortfall where checked; the remainder is of unknown origin. Recorded for this sample are fewer than 200,000 clones; 92% of them occurred a single time. The ten biggest clones cover roughly 4.3% of the sample. Sequencing was performed on peripheral blood, taken on day 0 of MenACWY control vaccination. These receptors originate from an adult in good health.

Here the CDR3 reads CASSSAGTGNSPLHF. DNA of the CDR3: TGTGCCAGCAGTTCAGCCGGGACAGGGAATTCACCCCTCCACTTT. V and J are TRBV28 and TRBJ1-6, with TRBD1 identical over 9 bases. The CDR3 contains 15 residues. V dropped 4 bases and J dropped 7; count of bases not matched to a gene: 5. Germline V CDR1 and CDR2: MDHEN, SYDVKM. The complete variable domain, with remaining parts taken from reference TRBV28 and TRBJ1-6, reads DVKVTQSSRYLVKRTGEKVFLECVQDMDHENMFWYRQDPGLGLRLIYFSYDVKMKEKGDIPEGYSVSREKKERFSLILESASTNQTSMYLCASSSAGTGNSPLHFGNGTRLTVT.

This chain links TRBV25-1 with TRBJ2-4; 8 positions agree with TRBD1. V was clipped by 6 bases and J by 9 bases; unmatched bases: 4. CDR1 is MGHDK, CDR2 SYGVNS, per germline. This CDR3 has 12 residues. Written as DNA, the CDR3 is TGTGCCAGCAGAGGACAGGGAGTCATTCAGTACTTC. Translating it yields CASRGQGVIQYF.

The chain joins TRBV19 to TRBJ2-7; 7 bases line up with TRBD1. Germline V gene lookup returns CDR1 LNHDA and CDR2 SQIVND (reference sequence). The CDR3 totals 13 residues. V gave up 6 bases and J gave up 6 bases; unmatched junction bases: 8. CDR3 protein: CASSPTGSSEQYF. The DNA of the CDR3 is TGTGCCAGTAGCCCGACAGGGTCTAGCGAGCAGTACTTC.

The genes are TRBV23-1 and TRBJ1-1; TRBD1 might be the D (6 bases). TRBV23-1 is identified as an open reading frame with a role that is uncertain. The CDR3 is 18 residues long. V was pared by 6 bases and J by 4 bases, with 27 bases between. CDR3 sequence (DNA): TGCGCCAGCAGGGAGGTATACAGGGCGACAGGAGGTACCACTGAAGCTTTCTTT. Residues: CASREVYRATGGTTEAFF.

The chain links TRBV6-5 to TRBJ1-5, with TRBD1 matching over 7 bases. Germline CDR1 reads MNHEY; CDR2 reads SVGAGI. V was pared by 9 bases and J by 3 bases, with 5 bases of the junction left unmatched. The CDR3 consists of 13 residues. CDR3 sequence: CASIDRDNQPQHF. The CDR3 nucleotides read TGTGCCAGTATTGACAGGGACAATCAGCCCCAGCATTTT.

Notes on this clone: Compared with germline, one end of the junction differs, possibly owing to a read error. The V and J genes are TRBV12-5 and TRBJ2-3, with D hard to call. Germline values: CDR1 LGHNT, CDR2 FRNRAP. The CDR3 runs 8 residues. In nucleotides, the CDR3 is TGTGCTAGTGGTTTGGGGGATTTT. Translation: CASGLGDF.

V is TRBV7-2 and J is TRBJ2-1, with D perhaps matching TRBD1 (6 bases). V was trimmed by 5 bases and J by 0 bases, leaving 14 bases between them. This CDR3 contains 16 residues. Looked up from germline, CDR1 is SGHTA and CDR2 is FQGNSA. In nucleotides, the CDR3 is TGTGCCAGCAGCAGAAGGACAGCATTCTCCTACAATGAGCAGTTCTTC. Translating gives CASSRRTAFSYNEQFF.

The V gene is TRBV27, the J gene TRBJ2-2; D call uncertain. CDR3 length equals 12 residues. V lost 8 bases and J 5 bases, leaving 9 bases between the germline ends. The germline V gene encodes CDR1 MNHEY and CDR2 SMNVEV (reference sequence). This CDR3 reads CASGITTGELFF. The CDR3 nucleotides are TGTGCCAGCGGAATAACAACCGGGGAGCTGTTTTTT.

For the CDR3, the DNA is TGTGCCAGCAGAGAGGGACAGGGGTGGGGTGGCTACACCTTC. It translates to CASREGQGWGGYTF. The genes are TRBV27 and TRBJ1-2, with 10 bases aligning to TRBD1. V was pared by 6 bases and J by 7 bases, with 8 bases of the junction left unmatched. Germline V lookup: CDR1 MNHEY, CDR2 SMNVEV (reference sequence). The CDR3 has 14 amino acids.

This rearrangement joins TRBV7-2 to TRBJ2-7; 14 bases agree with TRBD2. This CDR3 region has 16 residues. Trimming at V came to 5 bases and at J to 6 bases, leaving 9 bases not matched to a gene. CDR1 SGHTA and CDR2 FQGNSA come from the germline V gene. The CDR3 region is CASSHYGTSGRGEQYF. Here the CDR3 DNA reads TGTGCCAGCAGCCACTATGGGACTAGCGGGAGAGGCGAGCAGTACTTC.

This sequence joins TRBV27 and TRBJ2-4; D may be TRBD2 (6 bases). CDR1 is MNHEY and CDR2 is SMNVEV in the germline V gene (reference sequence). This CDR3 comprises 17 residues. V lost 6 bases and J 1 base, leaving 19 bases between the germline ends. The chain's CDR3 is CASSPSGRSMAKNIQYF. CDR3 in DNA: TGTGCCAGCAGCCCCAGCGGGCGGAGTATGGCCAAAAACATTCAGTACTTC.

This clone was seen just once. The genes are TRBV15 and TRBJ1-1, with D perhaps TRBD1 (5 bases). Trimming took 0 bases from V and 13 from J, leaving 15 bases between them. The V gene's germline CDR1 is LNHNV and CDR2 YYDKDF (reference sequence). This CDR3 has 13 amino acids. The DNA of the CDR3 is TGTGCCACCAGCAGAGATCTTCCAGGGTTAGGTTTCTTT. Encoded protein: CATSRDLPGLGFF.

V and J are TRBV12-3 or TRBV12-4 and TRBJ2-1; D gene ambiguous. The CDR3 has 13 residues. Trimming cost V 7 bases and J 4 bases, with 11 bases left between them. The DNA of the CDR3 is TGTGCCAGCACCTCGGTCTATTACAATGAGCAGTTCTTC. Protein product: CASTSVYYNEQFF.

The V gene is TRBV21-1, the J gene TRBJ1-2. TRBV21-1 is given as a pseudogene. The CDR3 covers 17 residues. The CDR3 region is CASSKERSPQKDGAYTF. In DNA, the CDR3 is TGTGCCAGCAGCAAAGAACGGTCGCCGCAAAAAGATGGTGCCTACACCTTC.

V usage is TRBV6-5 and J usage is TRBJ2-7; no reliable D call. The CDR3 has 14 amino acids. V dropped 4 bases and J dropped 3 bases, with 13 bases sitting between them. In germline, CDR1 is MNHEY, CDR2 SVGAGI. The CDR3 sequence is CASSFSTESYEQYF. The CDR3 DNA follows: TGTGCCAGCAGTTTCTCGACTGAGAGCTACGAGCAGTACTTC.

This chain links TRBV9 with TRBJ2-1; 10 bases align to TRBD2. The trim removed 0 bases at V and 5 bases at J, leaving 8 bases unmatched. From germline, CDR1 is SGDLS and CDR2 YYNGEE. The CDR3 runs 17 residues. The CDR3 sequence: CASSVAPSLAGDNEQFF. In nucleotides, the CDR3 is TGTGCCAGCAGCGTAGCCCCCTCCCTAGCGGGAGACAATGAGCAGTTCTTC.

This chain uses TRBV11-3 with TRBJ1-1; D is unclear. CDR1 and CDR2 from the germline V gene are SGHNT and YENEEA. V was cut by 4 bases and J by 0 bases, with 9 bases left in between. The CDR3 runs to 14 residues. In DNA form, the CDR3 reads TGTGCCAGCAGCTCAATCCAGATGAACACTGAAGCTTTCTTT. Its protein is CASSSIQMNTEAFF.

The V call is TRBV12-3 or TRBV12-4, the J call TRBJ1-5, with 8 bases that match TRBD1. There are 13 residues in the CDR3. The ends lost 6 bases at V and 9 bases at J; junction bases unmatched: 7. CDR3 DNA: TGTGCCAGCAGAGGACAGGGCGAGGGGCCCCAGCATTTT. Its translation: CASRGQGEGPQHF.

The V and J genes are TRBV7-3 and TRBJ2-3; unclear D gene. The CDR3 covers 14 residues. The germline V and J ends were trimmed by 3 bases and 4 bases, with 11 bases remaining between them. Germline CDR1 and CDR2: SGHTA and FQGTGA. CDR3 DNA: TGTGCCAGCAGCTTTGCGGAGAAAGCAGATACGCAGTATTTT. Encoded protein: CASSFAEKADTQYF.

The chain couples TRBV12-5 to TRBJ1-3; 7 nucleotides agree with TRBD1. The V and J ends lost 5 bases and 0 bases, in that order; junction bases with no gene match: 4. Germline values: CDR1 LGHNT, CDR2 FRNRAP. The CDR3 loop spans 15 amino acids. CDR3 in DNA: TGTGCTAGTGGTCCAGGGACAGCCTCTGGAAACACCATATATTTT. This codes for CASGPGTASGNTIYF.

The rearrangement uses TRBV7-9 and TRBJ2-7; no reliable D call. The V gene lost 1 base and the J gene lost 2 bases, with 9 bases spanning the gap. This CDR3 has 14 amino acids. Germline lookup yields CDR1 SEHNR and CDR2 FQNEAQ (reference sequence). The CDR3 nucleotides read TGTGCCAGCAGCTTAGGGTCCCCGCCCTACGAGCAGTACTTC. It is translated as CASSLGSPPYEQYF.

This clone came up once. The rearrangement links TRBV12-3 or TRBV12-4 to TRBJ1-3; D unresolved. The V and J ends lost 6 bases and 0 bases respectively, with 6 bases between them. The CDR3 spans 13 residues. In DNA, the CDR3 is TGTGCCAGCAGGGGCCGCTCTGGAAACACCATATATTTT. Translated, it gives CASRGRSGNTIYF.

This clone appeared a single time. The chain carries TRBV28 and TRBJ2-7; D gene unclear. This CDR3 region has 12 residues. Trimming took 3 bases from V and 3 from J, leaving 6 bases between them. Per the germline V gene, CDR1 is MDHEN and CDR2 is SYDVKM. CDR3 amino acids: CASSLAGYEQYF. In DNA, the CDR3 is TGTGCCAGCAGTTTGGCCGGCTACGAGCAGTACTTC.

CDR3 sequence reads: CAIMRGAIQPQHF. CDR3 DNA sequence: TGTGCCATCATGAGAGGGGCTATTCAGCCCCAGCATTTT. This rearrangement joins TRBV28 to TRBJ1-5, with D possibly TRBD1 on 5 matching bases. V lost 10 bases, J lost 6 bases, and 16 bases lay in between. The CDR3 runs to 13 residues. Germline values: CDR1 MDHEN, CDR2 SYDVKM.

V gene TRBV5-3 combines with J gene TRBJ1-2, with 7 bases matching TRBD1. TRBV5-3 is marked as an open reading frame, function uncertain. The CDR3 sequence is 15 residues long. Trimming cost V 3 bases and J 1 base; bases outside gene matches: 6. The CDR3 region has the DNA TGTGCCAGAAGCTGGACCCACAGGGGTAACTATGGCTACACCTTC. This sequence encodes CARSWTHRGNYGYTF.

This clone was counted once. V and J are TRBV20-1 and TRBJ1-3; tentative D call: TRBD1 (5 bases). Germline assignment: CDR1 DFQATT and CDR2 SNEGSKA (reference sequence). Trimming stripped 3 bases from V and 4 bases from J, with 10 bases between. CDR3 size: 13 residues. CDR3 coding DNA: TGCAGTGCTAGTCGGGGGTACGGAAACACCATATATTTT. It translates to CSASRGYGNTIYF.

The rearrangement links TRBV19 to TRBJ2-1, with 14 bases lining up with TRBD2. The V gene end was trimmed by 6 bases and the J gene end by 9 bases; junction bases not matched to a gene: 16. Per the germline V gene, CDR1 is LNHDA and CDR2 is SQIVND (reference sequence). CDR3 length: 18 residues. As DNA, the CDR3 is TGTGCCAGTAGATACCCGGGACTAGCGGGAGTAGGGGCAGGTGAGCAGTTCTTC. Translated: CASRYPGLAGVGAGEQFF.